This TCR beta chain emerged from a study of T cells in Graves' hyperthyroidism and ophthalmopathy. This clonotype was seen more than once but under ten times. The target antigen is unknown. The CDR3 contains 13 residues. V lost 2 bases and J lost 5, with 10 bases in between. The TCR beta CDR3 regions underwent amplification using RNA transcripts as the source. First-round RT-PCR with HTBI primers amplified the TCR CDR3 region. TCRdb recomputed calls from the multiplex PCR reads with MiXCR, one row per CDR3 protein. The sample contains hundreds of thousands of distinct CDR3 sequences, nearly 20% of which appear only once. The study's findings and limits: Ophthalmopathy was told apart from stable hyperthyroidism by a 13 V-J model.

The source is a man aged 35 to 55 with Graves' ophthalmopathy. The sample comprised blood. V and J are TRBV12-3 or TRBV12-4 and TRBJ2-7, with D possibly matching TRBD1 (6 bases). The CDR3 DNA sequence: TGTGCCAGCAGTTTACTCCGGACAGACGAGCAGTACTTC. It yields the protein CASSLLRTDEQYF.